This T cell receptor (beta chain) was recorded in a study of cytomegalovirus exposure and HLA in healthy donors. The study, taken as a whole, reports: A later analysis linked a missense DCLRE1C variant to TCR beta V- and J-gene trimming. A few CMV-associated chains proved CMV antigen-specific in vitro.

V was pared by 6 bases and J by 2 bases, with 11 bases of the junction left unmatched. The CDR3 runs to 17 residues. CDR1 is MDHEN, CDR2 SYDVKM, per germline. This clone showed up just a few times. The antigen is undetermined. The PCR contained 60 Vbeta and 13 Jbeta primers. Sequencing used immunoSEQ multiplex PCR; TCRdb keeps in-frame clones, though not all of them. In the table there are roughly 100,000 clones, about an eighth of which are singletons. The chain employs TRBV28 and TRBJ1-1, with TRBD1 matching 11 bases. Sample: PBMCs. The TCR originated in a man aged 40-55 years in good health and CMV-seropositive. CDR3 bases: TGTGCCAGCAGGGTGTACCGGGACAGGGGGAGAAACACTGAAGCTTTCTTT. Protein: CASRVYRDRGRNTEAFF.